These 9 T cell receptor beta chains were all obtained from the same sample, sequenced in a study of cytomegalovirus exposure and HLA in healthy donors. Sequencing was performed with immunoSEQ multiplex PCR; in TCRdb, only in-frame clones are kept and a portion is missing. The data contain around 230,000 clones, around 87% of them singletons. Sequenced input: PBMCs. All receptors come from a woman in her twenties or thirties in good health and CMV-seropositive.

CDR3 nucleotide sequence: TGTGCCAGCAGGGTGACCCGTAGCGACACTGGCGAGCAGTACTTC. It encodes CASRVTRSDTGEQYF. The V and J genes are TRBV2 and TRBJ2-7; tentatively, D is TRBD2 (5 bases). Germline V lookup: CDR1 SNHLY, CDR2 FYNNEI. V was pared by 6 bases and J by 6 bases, with 21 bases between. This CDR3 contains 15 residues.

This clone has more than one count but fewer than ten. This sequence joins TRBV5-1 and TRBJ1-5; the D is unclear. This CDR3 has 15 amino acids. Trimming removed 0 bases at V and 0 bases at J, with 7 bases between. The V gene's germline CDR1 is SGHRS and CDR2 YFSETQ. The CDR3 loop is CASSLDTTSNQPQHF. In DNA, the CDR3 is TGCGCCAGCAGCTTGGATACAACTAGCAATCAGCCCCAGCATTTT.

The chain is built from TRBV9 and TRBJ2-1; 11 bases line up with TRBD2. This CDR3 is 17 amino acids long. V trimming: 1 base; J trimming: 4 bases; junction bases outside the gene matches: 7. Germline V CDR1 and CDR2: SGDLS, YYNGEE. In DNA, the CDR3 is TGTGCCAGCAGCGTAAGTTTCGGGACTAGCGGTTACAATGAGCAGTTCTTC. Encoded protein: CASSVSFGTSGYNEQFF.

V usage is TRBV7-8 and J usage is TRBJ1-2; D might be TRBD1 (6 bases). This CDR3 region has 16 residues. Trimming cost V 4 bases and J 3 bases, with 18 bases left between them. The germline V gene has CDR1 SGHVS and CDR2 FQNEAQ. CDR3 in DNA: TGTGCCAGCAGCTGGCGGCTGGGGGGGCCAGACTATGGCTACACCTTC. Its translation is CASSWRLGGPDYGYTF.

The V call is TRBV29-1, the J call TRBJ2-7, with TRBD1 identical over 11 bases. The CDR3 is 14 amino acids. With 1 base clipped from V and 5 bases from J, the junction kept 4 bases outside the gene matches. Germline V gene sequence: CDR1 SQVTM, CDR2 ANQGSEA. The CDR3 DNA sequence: TGCAGCGTTGAAGTGTCGGGACAGGGGGACGAGCAGTACTTC. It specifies CSVEVSGQGDEQYF.

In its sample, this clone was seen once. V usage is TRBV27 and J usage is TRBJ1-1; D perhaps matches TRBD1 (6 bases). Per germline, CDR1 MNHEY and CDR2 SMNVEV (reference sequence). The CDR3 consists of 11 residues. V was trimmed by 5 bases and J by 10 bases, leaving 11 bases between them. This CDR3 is CASSAQGSAFF. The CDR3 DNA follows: TGTGCCAGCAGTGCACAGGGTTCAGCTTTCTTT.

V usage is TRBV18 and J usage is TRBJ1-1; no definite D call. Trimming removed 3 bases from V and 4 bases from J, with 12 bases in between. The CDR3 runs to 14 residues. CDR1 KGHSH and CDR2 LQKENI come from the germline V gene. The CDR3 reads CASSPLGVGTEAFF. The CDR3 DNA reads TGTGCCAGCTCACCTTTGGGAGTGGGCACTGAAGCTTTCTTT.

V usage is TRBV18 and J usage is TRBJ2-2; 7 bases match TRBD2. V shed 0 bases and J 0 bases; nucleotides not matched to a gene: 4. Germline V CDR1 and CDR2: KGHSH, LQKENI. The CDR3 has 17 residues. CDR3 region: CASSPPRSGANTGELFF. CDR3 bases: TGTGCCAGCTCACCACCGAGAAGCGGGGCGAACACCGGGGAGCTGTTTTTT.

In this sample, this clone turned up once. The CDR3 coding sequence is TGTGCCAGCAAGGGGACAGACGATTACGAGCAGTACTTC. This encodes CASKGTDDYEQYF. This chain connects TRBV14 to TRBJ2-7; TRBD1 matches 7 bases. V trimming: 7 bases; J trimming: 4 bases; junction bases outside the gene matches: 7. This CDR3 has 13 amino acids. Per the germline V gene, CDR1 is SGHDN and CDR2 is FVKESK.